One sample yielded the 7 T cell receptor beta chains listed below, sequenced in a study of shared clonotypes between healthy human individuals. The data were produced by immunoSEQ multiplex PCR, yet TCRdb's version contains in-frame clones alone and is incomplete. The table lists about 2,500,000 clones, 85% to 95% of them singletons. Sample: naive CD4+ T cells sorted from blood. This sample's subset: CD45RA+ positively selected. The receptors were gathered from a man aged 18-30 years in good health.

In DNA form, the CDR3 reads TGTGCCAGCAGTAACCGCCCTCAGCCCCAGCATTTT. This codes for CASSNRPQPQHF. The gene calls are TRBV6-6 and TRBJ1-5; D is unclear. Trimming removed 5 bases from V and 6 bases from J, with 8 bases in between. Germline V gene sequence: CDR1 MNHNY, CDR2 SVGAGI (reference sequence). The CDR3 consists of 12 residues.

The table lists this clone with a count of one. The rearrangement uses TRBV30 and TRBJ1-2; no firm D call. Trimming stripped 8 bases from V and 7 bases from J, with 23 bases between. The CDR3 is made up of 14 amino acids. Germline CDR1 and CDR2: GTSNPN and SVGIG (reference sequence). CDR3 coding DNA: TGTGCCCACCAAAGGACCTCCCTGGGCGGTGGCTACACCTTC. It yields the protein CAHQRTSLGGGYTF. Combining the CDR3 with reference TRBV30 and TRBJ1-2 gives the whole variable domain SQTIHQWPATLVQPVGSPLSLECTVEGTSNPNLYWYRQAAGRGLQLLFYSVGIGQISSEVPQNLSASRPQDRQFILSSKKLLLSDSGFYLCAHQRTSLGGGYTFGSGTRLTVV.

V and J are TRBV6-1 and TRBJ2-5; D unclear. The CDR3 has 13 residues. Trimming cost V 8 bases and J 2 bases, with 12 bases left between them. CDR1 MNHNS and CDR2 SASEGT come from the germline V gene. CDR3 sequence (DNA): TGTGCCAGCTCCCGTTCATCACAAGAGACCCAGTACTTC. This gives the protein CASSRSSQETQYF.

The rearrangement links TRBV28 to TRBJ1-1; D not resolved. The CDR3 runs to 12 residues. Germline loops: CDR1 MDHEN, CDR2 SYDVKM. Trimming removed 2 bases from V and 11 bases from J, with 12 bases in between. For the CDR3, the DNA is TGTGCCAGCAGTTTACCGGCAGGCCCCGCTTTCTTT. This sequence encodes CASSLPAGPAFF. Full variable domain (rest looked up from reference TRBV28 and TRBJ1-1): DVKVTQSSRYLVKRTGEKVFLECVQDMDHENMFWYRQDPGLGLRLIYFSYDVKMKEKGDIPEGYSVSREKKERFSLILESASTNQTSMYLCASSLPAGPAFFGQGTRLTVV.

This clone was observed a single time. The chain uses TRBV19 and TRBJ2-7; 9 nucleotides agree with TRBD1. V was clipped by 5 bases and J by 2 bases; unmatched bases: 4. Germline V gene lookup returns CDR1 LNHDA and CDR2 SQIVND (reference sequence). This CDR3 contains 14 residues. The CDR3 protein is CASSVDRGAYEQYF. CDR3 nucleotides: TGTGCCAGTAGTGTGGACAGGGGAGCCTACGAGCAGTACTTC.

A note on this clone: Other DNA sequences from this sample encode an identical CDR3 as well. The chain uses TRBV5-1 and TRBJ2-1; D possibly matches TRBD1 or TRBD2 (6 bases each). V was trimmed by 5 bases and J by 0 bases, leaving 12 bases between them. CDR3 size: 15 residues. The V gene's germline CDR1 is SGHRS and CDR2 YFSETQ. The CDR3 DNA is TGCGCCAGCAGTGTGGAGGGGGGCTCCTACAATGAGCAGTTCTTC. Translation gives CASSVEGGSYNEQFF.

V and J are TRBV27 and TRBJ2-5; D ambiguous. CDR3 length: 14 residues. Germline values: CDR1 MNHEY, CDR2 SMNVEV (reference sequence). With 5 bases removed from V and 3 bases from J, the gap between germline ends came to 13 bases. DNA of the CDR3: TGTGCCAGCAGTCCCCGTCTTGGGGAAGAGACCCAGTACTTC. This translates into CASSPRLGEETQYF.